Below, 14 T cell receptor beta chains from the same sample are listed, as sequenced in a study of T cell responses to AZD1222 COVID-19 vaccine. Clones were sequenced by immunoSEQ multiplex PCR, and TCRdb holds only the in-frame ones, with some missing. The sample yields 75,000 to 90,000 clones, about 84% seen once. The sequencing used peripheral blood, collected on day 0 of AZD1222 vaccination. The receptor source for this set is an adult in good health.

This chain uses TRBV6-4 with TRBJ2-7; TRBD1 matches at 9 bases. The CDR3 is made up of 16 amino acids. J lost 0 bases, V lost 6 bases, and 9 bases had no gene match. The germline CDR1 and CDR2 sequences are MRHNA and SNTAGT. This chain's CDR3 is CASSQIRDRDSYEQYF. CDR3 in DNA: TGTGCCAGCAGCCAAATCCGGGACAGGGACTCCTACGAGCAGTACTTC.

The genes are TRBV9 and TRBJ1-5; no clear D gene. Per the germline V gene, CDR1 is SGDLS and CDR2 is YYNGEE. The CDR3 is 14 residues long. Between the trimmed V and J ends, which lost 0 bases and 0 bases, there was a span of 4 bases. The CDR3 here is CASSVDLSNQPQHF. Here the CDR3 DNA reads TGTGCCAGCAGCGTAGACCTTAGCAATCAGCCCCAGCATTTT. Combining the CDR3 with reference TRBV9 and TRBJ1-5 gives the whole variable domain DSGVTQTPKHLITATGQRVTLRCSPRSGDLSVYWYQQSLDQGLQFLIQYYNGEERAKGNILERFSAQQFPDLHSELNLSSLELGDSALYFCASSVDLSNQPQHFGDGTRLSIL.

The gene calls are TRBV6-2 or TRBV6-3 and TRBJ2-1; 11 bases are shared with TRBD2. Germline V lookup: CDR1 MNHEY, CDR2 SVGEGT. The J segment lost 4 bases and the V segment lost 2 bases, leaving 10 bases of the junction unmatched. The CDR3 totals 18 residues. The CDR3 region has the DNA TGTGCCAGCAGTTACCCCCGGACTAGCGGGCCCCGGTACAATGAGCAGTTCTTC. This encodes CASSYPRTSGPRYNEQFF.

V usage is TRBV4-1 and J usage is TRBJ1-5, with 11 bases identical to TRBD1. The germline CDR1 and CDR2 sequences are MGHRA and YSYEKL. The CDR3 has 16 amino acids. Trimming cost V 1 base and J 6 bases; bases outside gene matches: 5. This chain's CDR3 is CASSQADRGQGQPQHF. Written as DNA, the CDR3 is TGCGCCAGCAGCCAAGCGGACAGGGGGCAGGGTCAGCCCCAGCATTTT.

This clone was seen only a few times. The chain joins TRBV4-3 to TRBJ1-1; D perhaps matches TRBD1 (5 bases). This CDR3 contains 15 residues. The germline V and J ends were trimmed by 0 bases and 1 base, with 9 bases remaining between them. The germline CDR1 and CDR2 sequences are LGHNA and YSLEER. CDR3 in DNA: TGCGCCAGCAGCCAAGATTGGGGGGGGAACACTGAAGCTTTCTTT. Protein product: CASSQDWGGNTEAFF.

This chain connects TRBV19 to TRBJ2-1; the match to TRBD2 covers 9 bases. CDR1 and CDR2 from the germline V gene are LNHDA and SQIVND (reference sequence). The CDR3 runs to 15 residues. The V and J ends lost 3 bases and 8 bases, in that order; junction bases with no gene match: 8. The DNA of the CDR3 is TGTGCCAGTAGTATTTGGGCTAGCGGGAAGGATGAGCAGTTCTTC. Translating gives CASSIWASGKDEQFF.

The genes are TRBV7-2 and TRBJ2-2; TRBD2 agrees at 10 bases. Germline V gene lookup returns CDR1 SGHTA and CDR2 FQGNSA. CDR3 length: 14 residues. V gave up 5 bases and J gave up 7 bases; unmatched junction bases: 4. CDR3: CASSLVAGGGELFF. For the CDR3, the DNA is TGTGCCAGCAGCCTAGTAGCGGGGGGCGGGGAGCTGTTTTTT.

The V gene is TRBV7-9, the J gene TRBJ1-6; the D is unclear. Germline V lookup: CDR1 SEHNR, CDR2 FQNEAQ (reference sequence). The CDR3 covers 19 residues. The V gene lost 2 bases and the J gene lost 7 bases, with 24 bases spanning the gap. DNA for the CDR3: TGTGCCAGCAGCTTACCCCAAGCCCGGAGGCTCCCGGGAAATTCACCCCTCCACTTT. Its protein product is CASSLPQARRLPGNSPLHF.

Only one count was recorded for this clone. The chain joins TRBV3-1 (or the pseudogene TRBV3-2) to TRBJ2-1; D unresolved. Germline CDR1 and CDR2: LGHDT and YNNKEL (reference sequence). The CDR3 totals 14 residues. V was clipped by 7 bases and J by 0 bases, with 10 bases between them. Here the CDR3 reads CASITSFSYNEQFF. For the CDR3, the DNA is TGTGCCAGCATCACTTCCTTCTCCTACAATGAGCAGTTCTTC.

The DNA of the CDR3 is TGTGCCAGCAGTGATCAGGGTTCCGGGGCCAACGTCCTGACTTTC. The encoded protein is CASSDQGSGANVLTF. This chain links TRBV2 with TRBJ2-6, with D possibly matching TRBD1 (5 bases). Germline-derived CDR1 and CDR2 are SNHLY and FYNNEI. The CDR3 covers 15 residues. The V and J ends lost 3 bases and 4 bases respectively, with 10 bases between them.

The CDR3 reads CASSQEATGTGAYEQYF. The CDR3 DNA reads TGTGCCAGCAGCCAAGAGGCCACCGGGACAGGAGCCTACGAGCAGTACTTC. The chain couples TRBV4-2 to TRBJ2-7; 8 bases are a match to TRBD1. V gave up 0 bases and J gave up 2 bases; unmatched junction bases: 9. Germline CDR1 LGHNA, CDR2 YNFKEQ. CDR3 length: 17 residues.

This chain joins TRBV28 and TRBJ1-2; D uncertain. The length of the CDR3 is 14 residues. Between the trimmed V and J ends, which lost 2 bases and 7 bases, there was a span of 14 bases. Per germline, CDR1 MDHEN and CDR2 SYDVKM. The CDR3 DNA reads as TGTGCCAGCAGTTTAATGGAGTTGTTAGGTGGCTACACCTTC. It translates to CASSLMELLGGYTF.

CDR3 amino acids: CATSREQGQGYGYTF. The CDR3 DNA is TGTGCCACCAGCAGAGAACAGGGCCAAGGCTATGGCTACACCTTC. The chain links TRBV15 to TRBJ1-2, with D maybe TRBD1 (6 bases). V was cut by 0 bases and J by 4 bases, with 12 bases left in between. The CDR3 consists of 15 residues. Germline V gives CDR1 LNHNV, CDR2 YYDKDF (reference sequence).

The chain employs TRBV5-6 and TRBJ2-2; perhaps D is TRBD1 or TRBD2 (5 bases each). The CDR3 has 16 residues. Trimming removed 3 bases at V and 4 bases at J, with 16 bases between. The germline gives CDR1 SGHDT, CDR2 YYEEEE. CDR3 sequence: CASSWGLSGGTGELFF. CDR3 nucleotide sequence: TGTGCCAGCAGCTGGGGGTTGTCAGGAGGCACCGGGGAGCTGTTTTTT. The whole variable domain, filled in from reference TRBV5-6 and TRBJ2-2, reads DAGVTQSPTHLIKTRGQQVTLRCSPKSGHDTVSWYQQALGQGPQFIFQYYEEEERQRGNFPDRFSGHQFPNYSSELNVNALLLGDSALYLCASSWGLSGGTGELFFGEGSRLTVL.